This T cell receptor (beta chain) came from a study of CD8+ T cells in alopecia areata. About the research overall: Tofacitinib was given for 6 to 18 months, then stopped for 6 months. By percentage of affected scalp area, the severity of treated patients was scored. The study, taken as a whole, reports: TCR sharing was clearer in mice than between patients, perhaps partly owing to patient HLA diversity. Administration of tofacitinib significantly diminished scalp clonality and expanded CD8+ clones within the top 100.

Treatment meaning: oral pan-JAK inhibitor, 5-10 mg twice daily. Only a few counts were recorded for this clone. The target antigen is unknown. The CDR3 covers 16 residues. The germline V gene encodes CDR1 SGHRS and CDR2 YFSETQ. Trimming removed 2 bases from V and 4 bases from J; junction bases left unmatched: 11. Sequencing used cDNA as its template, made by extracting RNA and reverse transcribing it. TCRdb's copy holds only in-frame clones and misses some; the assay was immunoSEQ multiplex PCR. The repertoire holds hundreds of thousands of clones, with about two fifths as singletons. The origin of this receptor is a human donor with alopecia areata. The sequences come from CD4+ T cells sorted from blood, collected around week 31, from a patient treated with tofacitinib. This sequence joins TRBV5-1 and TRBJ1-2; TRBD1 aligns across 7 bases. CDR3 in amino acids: CASSLKDRDRLYGYTF. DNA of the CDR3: TGCGCCAGCAGCTTAAAAGACAGGGACCGCCTCTATGGCTACACCTTC.